Here is one T cell receptor (beta chain) with its context. Its specificity is not known. Donors were healthy HIV-negative adults without recent acute infections or vaccinations. The CDR3 covers 16 residues. CDR1 is MDHEN and CDR2 is SYDVKM in the germline V gene. V shed 6 bases, J shed 2 bases, and the junction held 8 bases outside the gene matches. The source of the sample is a study of shared clonotypes between healthy human individuals. Study-level results: Rarefaction curves obtained for sorted subsets showed sequencing incomplete despite large depth. Blood was the only sampled material, and tissue repertoires likely differ. Naive subsets usually exceeded memory subsets in estimated richness.

Libraries were prepared by immunoSEQ multiplex PCR; TCRdb keeps only in-frame clonotypes and omits some of them. The profile shows 740,000 or so clones, roughly 73% of them singletons. This TCR was sampled from a woman younger than 45 in good health. The sample comprised memory CD4+ T cells sorted from blood. As for subset: CD45RA-negative fraction. This chain links TRBV28 with TRBJ2-5; 11 bases are a match to TRBD2. The CDR3 protein is CASSPGLAEGQETQYF. CDR3 bases: TGTGCCAGCAGCCCGGGACTAGCGGAAGGACAAGAGACCCAGTACTTC.